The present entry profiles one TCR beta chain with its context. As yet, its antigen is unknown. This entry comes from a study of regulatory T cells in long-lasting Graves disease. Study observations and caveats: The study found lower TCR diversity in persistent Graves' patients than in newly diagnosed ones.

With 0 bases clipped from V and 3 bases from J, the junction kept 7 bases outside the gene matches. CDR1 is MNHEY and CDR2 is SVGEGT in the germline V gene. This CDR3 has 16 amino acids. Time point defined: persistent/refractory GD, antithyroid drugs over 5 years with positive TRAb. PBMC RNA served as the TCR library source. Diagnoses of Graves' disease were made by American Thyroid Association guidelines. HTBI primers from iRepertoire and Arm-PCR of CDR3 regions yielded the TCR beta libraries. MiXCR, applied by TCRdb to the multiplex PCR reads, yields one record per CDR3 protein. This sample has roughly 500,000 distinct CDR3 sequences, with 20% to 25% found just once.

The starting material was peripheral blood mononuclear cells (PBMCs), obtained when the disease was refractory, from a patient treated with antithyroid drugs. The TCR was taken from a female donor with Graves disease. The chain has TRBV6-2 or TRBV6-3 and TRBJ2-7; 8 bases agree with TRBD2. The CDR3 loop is CASSYSILAGVYEQYF. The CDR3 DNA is TGTGCCAGCAGTTACTCGATCCTAGCGGGCGTCTACGAGCAGTACTTC.